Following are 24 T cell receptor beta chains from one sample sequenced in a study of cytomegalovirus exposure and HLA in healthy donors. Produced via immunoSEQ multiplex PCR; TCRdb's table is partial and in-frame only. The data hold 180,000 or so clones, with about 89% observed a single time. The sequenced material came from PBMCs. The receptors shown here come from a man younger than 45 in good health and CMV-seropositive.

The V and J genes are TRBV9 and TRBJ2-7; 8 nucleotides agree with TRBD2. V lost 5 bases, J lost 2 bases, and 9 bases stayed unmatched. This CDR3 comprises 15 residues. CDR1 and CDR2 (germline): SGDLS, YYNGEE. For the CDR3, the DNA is TGTGCCAGCAGTGTGCGGGGGGAATCTCCCTACGAGCAGTACTTC. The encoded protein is CASSVRGESPYEQYF.

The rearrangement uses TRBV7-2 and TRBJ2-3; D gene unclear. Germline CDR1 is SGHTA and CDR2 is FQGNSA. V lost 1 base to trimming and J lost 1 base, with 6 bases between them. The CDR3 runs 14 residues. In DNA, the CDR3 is TGTGCCAGCAGCTTAGGTTGGGGCACAGATACGCAGTATTTT. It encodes CASSLGWGTDTQYF.

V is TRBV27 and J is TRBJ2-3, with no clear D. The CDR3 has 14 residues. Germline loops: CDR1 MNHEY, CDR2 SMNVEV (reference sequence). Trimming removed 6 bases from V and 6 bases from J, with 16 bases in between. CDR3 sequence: CASRGAVHGDTQYF. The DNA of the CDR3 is TGTGCCAGCAGGGGTGCGGTACACGGGGATACGCAGTATTTT.

The CDR3 DNA sequence: TGCAGCGTTGCGGCCGGGAACACTGAAGCTTTCTTT. Translated, it gives CSVAAGNTEAFF. The chain uses TRBV29-1 and TRBJ1-1, with D hard to call. The CDR3 loop spans 12 amino acids. Germline loops: CDR1 SQVTM, CDR2 ANQGSEA. Trimming removed 4 bases from V and 1 base from J, with 7 bases in between.

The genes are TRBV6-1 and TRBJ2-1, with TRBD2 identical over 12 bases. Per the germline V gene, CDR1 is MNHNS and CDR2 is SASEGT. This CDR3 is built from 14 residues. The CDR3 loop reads CATTGTSGYNEQFF. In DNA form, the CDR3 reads TGTGCAACCACCGGGACTAGCGGGTACAATGAGCAGTTCTTC.

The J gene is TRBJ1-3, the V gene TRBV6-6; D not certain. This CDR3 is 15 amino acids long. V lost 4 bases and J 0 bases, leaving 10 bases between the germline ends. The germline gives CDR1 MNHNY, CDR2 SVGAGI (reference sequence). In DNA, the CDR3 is TGTGCCAGCAGTTCTCCTCAGCACTCTGGAAACACCATATATTTT. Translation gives CASSSPQHSGNTIYF.

DNA for the CDR3: TGTGCCAGCAGTGTGAGTCAGACCCAGTACTTC. Translation: CASSVSQTQYF. The chain has TRBV2 and TRBJ2-5; no reliable D call. The CDR3 runs to 11 residues. The V end lost 4 bases, the J end lost 6 bases, and 6 bases lay between the germline ends. Germline assignment: CDR1 SNHLY and CDR2 FYNNEI. Together with reference TRBV2 and TRBJ2-5, the CDR3 gives the full variable domain: EPEVTQTPSHQVTQMGQEVILRCVPISNHLYFYWYRQILGQKVEFLVSFYNNEISEKSEIFDDQFSVERPDGSNFTLKIRSTKLEDSAMYFCASSVSQTQYFGPGTRLLVL.

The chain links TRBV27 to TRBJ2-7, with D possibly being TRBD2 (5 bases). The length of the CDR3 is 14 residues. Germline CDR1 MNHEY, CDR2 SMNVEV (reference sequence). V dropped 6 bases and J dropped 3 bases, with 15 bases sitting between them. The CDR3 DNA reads TGTGCCAGCAGCCTGGCGGGCACTTACTACGAGCAGTACTTC. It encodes CASSLAGTYYEQYF.

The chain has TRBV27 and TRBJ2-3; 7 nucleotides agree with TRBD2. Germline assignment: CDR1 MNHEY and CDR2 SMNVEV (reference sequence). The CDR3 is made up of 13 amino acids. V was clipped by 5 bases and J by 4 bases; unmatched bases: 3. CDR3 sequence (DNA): TGTGCCAGCAGTACTGGGGGGGCAGATACGCAGTATTTT. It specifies CASSTGGADTQYF.

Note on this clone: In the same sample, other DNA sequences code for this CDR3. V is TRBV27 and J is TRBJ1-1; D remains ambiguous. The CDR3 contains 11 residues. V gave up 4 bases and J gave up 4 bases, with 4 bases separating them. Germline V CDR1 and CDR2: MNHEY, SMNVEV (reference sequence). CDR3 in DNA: TGTGCCAGCAGTTATGGCACTGAAGCTTTCTTT. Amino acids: CASSYGTEAFF.

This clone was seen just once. The CDR3, as DNA: TGTGCCAGCGAGGGGCCAAACAATGAGCAGTTCTTC. Its translation is CASEGPNNEQFF. This chain connects TRBV9 to TRBJ2-1, with D tentatively TRBD1 or TRBD2 (5 bases each). This CDR3 has 12 residues. V dropped 7 bases and J dropped 5 bases, with 10 bases sitting between them. Germline V gene data show CDR1 as SGDLS and CDR2 as YYNGEE.

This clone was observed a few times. The CDR3 DNA reads as TGTGCCAGCATTTTTAGCGGGAGCGATAACATTCAGTACTTC. It translates to CASIFSGSDNIQYF. V gene TRBV5-6 combines with J gene TRBJ2-4; 9 nucleotides line up with TRBD2. Germline V gene data show CDR1 as SGHDT and CDR2 as YYEEEE. Unmatched junction bases numbered 8, after V lost 6 bases and J lost 7 bases. CDR3 length equals 14 residues. Combining the CDR3 with reference TRBV5-6 and TRBJ2-4 gives the whole variable domain DAGVTQSPTHLIKTRGQQVTLRCSPKSGHDTVSWYQQALGQGPQFIFQYYEEEERQRGNFPDRFSGHQFPNYSSELNVNALLLGDSALYLCASIFSGSDNIQYFGAGTRLSVL.

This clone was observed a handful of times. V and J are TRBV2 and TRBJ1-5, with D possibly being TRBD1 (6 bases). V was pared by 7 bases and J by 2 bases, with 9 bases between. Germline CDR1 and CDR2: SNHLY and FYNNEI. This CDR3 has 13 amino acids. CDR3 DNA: TGTGCCAGCACCGGGGGCGGCAATCAGCCCCAGCATTTT. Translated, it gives CASTGGGNQPQHF.

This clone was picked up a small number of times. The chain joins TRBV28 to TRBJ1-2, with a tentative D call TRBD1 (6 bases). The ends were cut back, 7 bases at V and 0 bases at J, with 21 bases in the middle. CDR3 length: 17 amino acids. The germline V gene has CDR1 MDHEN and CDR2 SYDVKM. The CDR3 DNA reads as TGTGCCAGCACTCAAGGGGGAGGGGCCCTAGCTAACTATGGCTACACCTTC. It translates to CASTQGGGALANYGYTF.

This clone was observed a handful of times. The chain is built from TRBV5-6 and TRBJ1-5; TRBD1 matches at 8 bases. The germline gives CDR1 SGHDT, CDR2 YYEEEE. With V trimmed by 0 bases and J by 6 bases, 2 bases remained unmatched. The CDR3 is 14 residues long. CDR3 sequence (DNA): TGTGCCAGCAGCTTGGGACAGGGGAGTCAGCCCCAGCATTTT. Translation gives CASSLGQGSQPQHF.

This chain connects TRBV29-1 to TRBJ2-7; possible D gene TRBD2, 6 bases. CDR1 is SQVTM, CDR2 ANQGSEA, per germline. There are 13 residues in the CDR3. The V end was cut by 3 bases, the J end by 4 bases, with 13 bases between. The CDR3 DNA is TGCAGCGTTGACTTGGAGGGTCAATACGAGCAGTACTTC. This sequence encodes CSVDLEGQYEQYF.

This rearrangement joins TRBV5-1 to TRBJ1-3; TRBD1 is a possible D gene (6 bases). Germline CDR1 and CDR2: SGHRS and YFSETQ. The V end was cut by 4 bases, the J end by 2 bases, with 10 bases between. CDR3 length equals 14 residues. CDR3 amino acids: CASSGTGTGNTIYF. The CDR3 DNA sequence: TGCGCCAGCAGCGGCACAGGGACTGGAAACACCATATATTTT.

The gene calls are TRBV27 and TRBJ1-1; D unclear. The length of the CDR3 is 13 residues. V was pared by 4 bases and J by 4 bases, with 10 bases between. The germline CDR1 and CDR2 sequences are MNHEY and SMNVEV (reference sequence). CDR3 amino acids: CASSWSALTEAFF. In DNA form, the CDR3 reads TGTGCCAGCAGTTGGTCGGCGCTCACTGAAGCTTTCTTT.

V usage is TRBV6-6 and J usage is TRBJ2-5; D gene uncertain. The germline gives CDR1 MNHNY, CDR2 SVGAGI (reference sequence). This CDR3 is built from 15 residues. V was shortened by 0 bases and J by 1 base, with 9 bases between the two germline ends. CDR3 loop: CASSYSTRSQETQYF. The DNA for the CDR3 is TGTGCCAGCAGTTACTCAACCCGTTCCCAAGAGACCCAGTACTTC.

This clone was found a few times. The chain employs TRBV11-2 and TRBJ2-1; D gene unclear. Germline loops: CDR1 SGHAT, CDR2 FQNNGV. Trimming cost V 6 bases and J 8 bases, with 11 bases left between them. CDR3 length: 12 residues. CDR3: CASSLVVDEQFF. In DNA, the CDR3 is TGTGCCAGCAGTCTAGTAGTCGATGAGCAGTTCTTC.

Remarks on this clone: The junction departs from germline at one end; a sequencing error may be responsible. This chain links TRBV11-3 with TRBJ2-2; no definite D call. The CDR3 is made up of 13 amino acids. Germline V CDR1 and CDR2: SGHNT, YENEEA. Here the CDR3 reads CASSVTKTGELFF. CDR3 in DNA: TGTGCCAGCAGCGTTACGAAGACCGGGGAGCTGTTTTTT.

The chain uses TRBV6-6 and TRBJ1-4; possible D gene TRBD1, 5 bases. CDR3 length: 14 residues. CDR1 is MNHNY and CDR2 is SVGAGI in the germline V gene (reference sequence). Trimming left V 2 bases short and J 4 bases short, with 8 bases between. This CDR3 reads CASSYRGGNEKLFF. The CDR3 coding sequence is TGTGCCAGCAGTTACAGGGGAGGTAATGAAAAACTGTTTTTT.

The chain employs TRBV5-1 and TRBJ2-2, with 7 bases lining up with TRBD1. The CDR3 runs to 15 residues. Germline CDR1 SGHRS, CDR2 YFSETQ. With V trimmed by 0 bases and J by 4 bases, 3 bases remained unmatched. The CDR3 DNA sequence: TGCGCCAGCAGCTTGGGGGGACAGCTCACCGGGGAGCTGTTTTTT. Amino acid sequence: CASSLGGQLTGELFF.

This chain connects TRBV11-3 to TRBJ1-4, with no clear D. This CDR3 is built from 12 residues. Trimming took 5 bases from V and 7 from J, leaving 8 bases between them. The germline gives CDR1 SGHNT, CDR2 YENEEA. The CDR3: CASSRRGEKLFF. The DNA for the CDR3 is TGTGCCAGCAGCCGTCGGGGTGAAAAACTGTTTTTT.